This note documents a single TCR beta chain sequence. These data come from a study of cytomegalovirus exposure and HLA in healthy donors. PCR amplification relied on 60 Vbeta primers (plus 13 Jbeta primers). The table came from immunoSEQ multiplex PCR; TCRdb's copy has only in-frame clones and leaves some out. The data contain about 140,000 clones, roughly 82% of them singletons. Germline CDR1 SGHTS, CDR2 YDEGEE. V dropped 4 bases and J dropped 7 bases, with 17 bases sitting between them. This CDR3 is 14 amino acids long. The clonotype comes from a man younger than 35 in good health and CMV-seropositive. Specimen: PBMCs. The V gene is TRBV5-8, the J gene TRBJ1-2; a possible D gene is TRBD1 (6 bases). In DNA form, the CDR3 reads TGTGCCAGCAGCCAGGGGACCCTATCCGGTGGCTACACCTTC. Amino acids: CASSQGTLSGGYTF.